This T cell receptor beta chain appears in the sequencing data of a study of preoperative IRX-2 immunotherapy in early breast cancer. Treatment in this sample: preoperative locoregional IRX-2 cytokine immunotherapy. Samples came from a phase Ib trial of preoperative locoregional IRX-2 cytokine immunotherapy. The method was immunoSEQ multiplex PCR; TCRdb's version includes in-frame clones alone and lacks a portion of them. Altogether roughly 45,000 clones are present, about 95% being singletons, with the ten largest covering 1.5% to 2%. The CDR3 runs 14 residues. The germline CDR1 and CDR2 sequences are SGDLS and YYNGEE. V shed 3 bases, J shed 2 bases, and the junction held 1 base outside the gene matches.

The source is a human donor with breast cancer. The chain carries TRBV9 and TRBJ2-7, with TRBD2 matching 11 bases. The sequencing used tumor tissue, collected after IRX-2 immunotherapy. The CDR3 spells CASSASGRPYEQYF. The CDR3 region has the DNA TGTGCCAGCAGCGCTAGCGGGAGGCCCTACGAGCAGTACTTC.